These T cell receptor beta chains were read from a single sample in a study of blood T cell repertoires in COVID-19. Produced via immunoSEQ multiplex PCR; TCRdb's table is partial and in-frame only. The repertoire consists of 100,000 to 150,000 clones, with more than 70% occurring once and the leading ten covering about 5.4%. Sequenced material: peripheral blood. Receptors originate from a man older than 75 with active or convalescent COVID-19. Both conserved end residues are part of each CDR3. A clone size is listed for some rows: how often the clone was seen (once, few, many), or a class if it is expanded.

J | size | V | CDR3
TRBJ2-5 | - | TRBV29-1 | CSVGQGAETQYF
TRBJ1-6 | - | TRBV11-2 | CASRPGGPSYNSPLHF
TRBJ2-2 | - | TRBV7-9 | CASSQPGTYQTGELFF
TRBJ1-3 | - | TRBV6-6 | CASSRQGTGNTIYF
TRBJ1-1 | - | TRBV19 | CASSISGQGNTEAFF
TRBJ2-3 | - | TRBV11-2 | CASSFTGGVDTQYF
TRBJ2-7 | - | TRBV10-3 | CATSGLAGGYEQYF
TRBJ1-4 | - | TRBV5-4 | CASTPFPLGQGAQKLFF
TRBJ1-1 | - | TRBV18 | CASSPGQGLSEAFF
TRBJ2-6 | - | TRBV6-5 | CASSYTGAGANVLTF
TRBJ1-6 | few | TRBV7-9 | CASSLRDRVNSPLHF
TRBJ2-7 | - | TRBV4-3 | CASSQDRGGAYEQYF
TRBJ2-5 | few | TRBV3-1/TRBV3-2 | CASSRLAGDMEETQYF
TRBJ1-1 | - | TRBV6-5 | CASRVQGSTEAFF
TRBJ2-3 | - | TRBV27 | CASSSVAGSDTQYF
TRBJ1-2 | once | TRBV19 | CASSMTGGGGYTF
TRBJ2-3 | - | TRBV7-3 | CASSLGLTGGTDTQYF
TRBJ1-1 | - | TRBV7-2 | CASSWTMNTEAFF
TRBJ1-4 | - | TRBV11-1 | CASSSSGQPNEKLFF
TRBJ1-2 | - | TRBV16 | CASSRGGSYTF
TRBJ2-7 | - | TRBV10-3 | CAISESPNSGRSPLYF
TRBJ1-5 | - | TRBV28 | CASSPRGNSNQPQHF
TRBJ1-5 | few | TRBV19 | CASLRGSGNQPQHF
TRBJ1-6 | - | TRBV6-5 | CASSYSGAQVDSPLHF
TRBJ1-4 | once | TRBV7-6 | CASSYGGDGEKLFF
TRBJ2-3 | - | TRBV5-8 | CASSLPRGKSDTQYF
TRBJ1-1 | - | TRBV4-1 | CASSPWGEESNTEAFF
TRBJ2-7 | - | TRBV5-1 | CASSLAGTGEGEQYF
TRBJ2-7 | - | TRBV27 | CASSPSRGTGPLEQYF
TRBJ1-2 | - | TRBV6-4 | CASSDSKAGYGYTF
TRBJ1-5 | - | TRBV5-1 | CASSLGPSNQPQHF
TRBJ2-5 | - | TRBV6-1 | CASSERLAGGPSETQYF
TRBJ1-4 | - | TRBV5-1 | CASSLERGNEKLFF
TRBJ1-1 | once | TRBV12-3/TRBV12-4 | CASSKGVNTEAFF
TRBJ1-1 | - | TRBV7-2 | CASSLDFDTEAFF
TRBJ2-1 | - | TRBV10-1 | CASSEEGSGGDQRYNEQFF
TRBJ2-5 | - | TRBV4-1 | CASSLPAGGYQETQYF
TRBJ1-1 | - | TRBV29-1 | CSSRDTLNTEAFF
TRBJ1-2 | - | TRBV28 | CASSLQGFDGYTF
TRBJ2-5 | - | TRBV18 | CASSNGVGVREETQYF
TRBJ2-5 | - | TRBV10-3 | CAISASGGGEETQYF
TRBJ1-5 | - | TRBV4-1 | CASSQDSTDPMPQHF
TRBJ2-6 | - | TRBV5-5 | CASSGDTGANVLTF
TRBJ2-1 | - | TRBV3-1/TRBV3-2 | CASSPRGRTSGGDHEQFF
TRBJ1-2 | once | TRBV12-3/TRBV12-4 | CASGLGYGYTF